Shown below are 9 T cell receptor beta chains from a single sample sequenced in a study of blood T cells in healthy people across ages (dated by TCRdb to 2013 to 2016). Libraries were made using 5' RACE. TCRdb names Illumina HiSeq 2500 as the instrument used. A second PCR of about 7 to 12 cycles was run with a J-beta primer mix and a sample-barcoded 5' primer. The public reads were reprocessed in TCRdb via fastp at Q25 and MiXCR, keeping in-frame beta chains. Here each entry gathers all rows of one CDR3 protein and keeps the most common genes and DNA. The sample table shows about 1 million distinct CDR3 sequences, and less than 50% are seen once. Around 18% of the sample belongs to the ten largest clones. The sequencing input was blood. The receptors come from a woman aged 60 to 75 in good health.

This chain joins TRBV9 and TRBJ2-3; D may be TRBD1 or TRBD2 (6 bases each). The CDR3 has 15 residues. CDR1 is SGDLS, CDR2 YYNGEE, per germline. V was trimmed by 0 bases and J by 5 bases, leaving 13 bases between them. The CDR3 sequence: CASSVVGGSGDTQYF. The CDR3 DNA reads as TGTGCCAGCAGCGTAGTCGGGGGCTCTGGAGATACGCAGTATTTT.

This clonotype showed up many times. V and J are TRBV27 and TRBJ2-7, with D unresolved. Trimming pared 6 bases from V and 5 bases from J, leaving 8 bases between. This CDR3 has 11 amino acids. Germline assignment: CDR1 MNHEY and CDR2 SMNVEV (reference sequence). CDR3 in DNA: TGTGCCAGCAGAGGTCTAAACGAGCAGTACTTC. Amino acids: CASRGLNEQYF.

V usage is TRBV3-1 and J usage is TRBJ1-2, with TRBD1 matching over 8 bases. The CDR3 consists of 13 residues. Germline values: CDR1 LGHDT, CDR2 YNNKEL (reference sequence). Unmatched junction bases numbered 4, after V lost 4 bases and J lost 6 bases. CDR3 amino acids: CASSLQGADGYTF. The CDR3 DNA follows: TGTGCCAGCAGCCTTCAGGGGGCCGATGGCTACACCTTC.

Worth noting for this clonotype: The junction shows a germline mismatch at one end, possibly a read error. The chain combines TRBV7-3 with TRBJ2-3, with D maybe TRBD2 (5 bases). The CDR3 is made up of 15 amino acids. Germline-derived CDR1 and CDR2 are SGHTA and FQGTGA. The CDR3 loop is CASSLLNTRADTRYF. The CDR3, as DNA: TGTGCCAGCAGCTTATTAAATACGAGGGCAGATACGCGGTATTTT.

The CDR3 DNA follows: TGCGCCAGCAGCCTTGGGCCCAGGTCGAACACCGGGGAGCTGTTTTTT. Protein: CASSLGPRSNTGELFF. This chain joins TRBV5-1 and TRBJ2-2, with no clear D. The V and J ends lost 4 bases and 0 bases respectively, with 13 bases between them. This CDR3 comprises 16 residues. Germline V lookup: CDR1 SGHRS, CDR2 YFSETQ.

V gene TRBV6-5 combines with J gene TRBJ2-5; D ambiguous. Per the germline V gene, CDR1 is MNHEY and CDR2 is SVGAGI. The CDR3 is 13 amino acids. Trimming removed 6 bases at V and 11 bases at J, with 19 bases between. The CDR3 DNA reads as TGTGCCAGCAGGCCGACTCTTTCGTGTGAGCAGTACTTC. Translating it yields CASRPTLSCEQYF.

This clonotype came up many times. The chain links TRBV7-8 to TRBJ2-6, with a weak D call TRBD1 (5 bases). The ends were cut back, 1 base at V and 2 bases at J, with 9 bases in the middle. There are 16 residues in the CDR3. Germline CDR1 and CDR2: SGHVS and FQNEAQ. The chain's CDR3 is CASSLGTGTGANVLTF. The CDR3 DNA is TGTGCCAGCAGCTTAGGCACAGGTACTGGGGCCAACGTCCTGACTTTC. The entire variable domain, with the rest obtained from reference TRBV7-8 and TRBJ2-6, is as follows: GAGVSQSPRYKVAKRGQDVALRCDPISGHVSLFWYQQALGQGPEFLTYFQNEAQLDKSGLPSDRFFAERPEGSVSTLKIQRTQQEDSAVYLCASSLGTGTGANVLTFGAGSRLTVL.

The rearrangement uses TRBV2 and TRBJ1-1; D uncertain. Germline CDR1 SNHLY, CDR2 FYNNEI. The CDR3 length is 14 residues. V gave up 6 bases and J gave up 3 bases, with 14 bases separating them. As DNA, the CDR3 is TGTGCCAGCAGCCCCGAAGCCACCTACACTGAAGCTTTCTTT. It yields the protein CASSPEATYTEAFF.

In this sample, this clonotype turned up many times. The chain joins TRBV7-2 to TRBJ2-5, with 14 bases matching TRBD2. Germline CDR1 and CDR2: SGHTA and FQGNSA. The ends lost 1 base at V and 5 bases at J; junction bases unmatched: 9. The CDR3 runs 18 residues. The CDR3 nucleotides are TGTGCCAGCAGCTTAGGGACTAGCGGGAGGAAGGTGACGGAGACCCAGTACTTC. It translates to CASSLGTSGRKVTETQYF.